This entry concerns a single T cell receptor (beta chain). Its antigen remains unidentified. Base quality data are lacking; no much larger clone is found one base away. The record originates from a study of blood T cell repertoires in COVID-19 (TCRdb year 2020). Notes on the research overall: Collaborator samples came from the United States, Italy and Spain and covered acute and convalescent phases of COVID-19. HLA class I and class II types, where available, came from metadata supplied by the sample provider rather than from assay-based typing. The repertoires were released in a freely available public database meant as a resource for research on the immune response to SARS-CoV-2. Nearly every sample came with metadata listing a de-identified subject ID, COVID-19 status, age in years and sex. The samples were drawn from the first 160 participants of the ongoing ImmuneRACE study and from more than 1,000 subjects provided by 6 global collaborators. The dataset comprised deeply sampled blood TCRbeta repertoires from subjects exposed to, actively infected with, or recovered from COVID-19. The prospective study material was composed of cDNA or gDNA derived from T cells, B-cell-depleted T cells, or PBMCs. Results the study describes overall, beyond this receptor: The amount of clinical and demographic metadata varied by source and participant and was provided uncurated.

Enrolling through a virtual design, the prospective study's participants ranged in age from roughly 18 to 89 years and lived across more than 20 United States geographic areas. In the prospective study, participants were assigned to cohorts based on the clinical history participants reported in a screening survey and a study questionnaire. Each participant in the prospective study had whole blood, serum and a nasopharyngeal or oropharyngeal swab collected by mobile phlebotomists. Prospective study participants could optionally give additional blood draws and questionnaires over a roughly 2-month period. Blood samples from the prospective study were shipped frozen or at room temperature prior to DNA extraction. The immunoSEQ Assay, a bias-controlled multiplex PCR, was used to amplify TCRbeta CDR3 regions from genomic DNA. The authors' analysis ran thus. The number of nucleated cells in each sample was estimated from the amplification of reference gene primers within the assay. To quantify the absolute abundance of each unique TCRbeta CDR3 rearrangement, sequence reads were collapsed and filtered. For each sample, productive Simpson clonality was calculated as the square root of Simpson's diversity index across productive rearrangements. Entries here come from immuneACCESS through TCRdb and include only in-frame sequences with V and J called. Some clones fail to appear in such tables; in the studies checked, an unresolved V gene covers under half of the shortfall, and the cause of the remainder is unknown. The V and J calls and clone size come from that table; D and trimming were worked out from the DNA. This sample lists some 200,000 clones; 75% to 90% were detected once. Approximately 3.5% of the sample comes from the top ten.

The sequence was obtained from a woman aged 18-30 years in a cohort exposed to, infected with or recovered from COVID-19 (not recorded which). What was sequenced was PBMCs or T cells enriched from blood (not recorded which).

The CDR3 region: CASSYSMTVAFF. The sequenced DNA is TGTGCCAGCAGTTACTCGATGACAGTTGCTTTCTTT. This chain is built from TRBV6-2 or TRBV6-3 and TRBJ1-1, with TRBD1 perhaps the D gene, on 5 matching bases. V drops 0 bases and J drops 11 bases, leaving 10 bases in between. Including cysteine and phenylalanine, the CDR3 has 12 amino acids. Solely the CDR3 DNA is kept, with 36 bases framed from the first base. The germline V gene yields MNHEY for CDR1 and SVGEGT for CDR2.